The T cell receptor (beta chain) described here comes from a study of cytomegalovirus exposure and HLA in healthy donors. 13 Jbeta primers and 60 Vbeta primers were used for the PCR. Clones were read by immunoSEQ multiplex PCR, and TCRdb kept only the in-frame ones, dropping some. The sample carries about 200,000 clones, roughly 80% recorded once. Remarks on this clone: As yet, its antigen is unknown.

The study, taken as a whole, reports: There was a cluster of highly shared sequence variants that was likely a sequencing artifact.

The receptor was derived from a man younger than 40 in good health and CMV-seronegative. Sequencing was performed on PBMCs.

The CDR3 coding sequence is TGTGCCAGCAGTTTTCTCCGGGGCTCCTACAATGAGCAGTTCTTC. As protein: CASSFLRGSYNEQFF. J is TRBJ2-1 and V is TRBV28, with a possible D match to TRBD2 (5 bases). V lost 3 bases and J lost 0, with 9 bases in between. The length of the CDR3 is 15 residues. Germline values: CDR1 MDHEN, CDR2 SYDVKM.